This T cell receptor (beta chain) derives from a study of blood T cell repertoires in COVID-19. Study in general: Samples representing acute and convalescent COVID-19 were sourced from the United States, Italy and Spain.

In the authors' methods: Quantification of nucleated cells was approximated via reference gene primer amplification. TCRdb keeps only in-frame clones here, not all; method: immunoSEQ multiplex PCR. V, J and clone size derive from that table, while D and trimming were established from the DNA sequence. Among 120,000 or so clones listed, roughly 84% were seen once. V was trimmed by 5 bases and J by 2 bases, leaving 20 bases between them. The germline V gene has CDR1 SGHNT and CDR2 YENEEA. CDR3 length equals 17 residues. Sequenced material: peripheral blood. This chain links TRBV11-3 with TRBJ2-3, with a weak D call TRBD1 (6 bases). The TCR sequence derives from a woman of 80 years or more with acute or convalescent COVID-19. CDR3 residues: CASSPGQGSFHTDTQYF. The CDR3 DNA is TGTGCCAGCAGCCCCGGGCAGGGGAGTTTTCACACAGATACGCAGTATTTT.